The following is a T cell receptor beta chain sequence with its context. The J segment lost 1 base and the V segment lost 4 bases, leaving 7 bases of the junction unmatched. Looked up from germline, CDR1 is SGHRS and CDR2 is YFSETQ. There are 15 residues in the CDR3. PCR was performed a second time for roughly 7 to 11 cycles using a sample-barcoded 5' primer and a J-beta primer mix. TCRdb reprocessed the 5' RACE reads with MiXCR, giving one entry per CDR3 protein. The table lists over 1,500,000 distinct CDR3 sequences, 30% to 40% of them singletons. The sample belongs to a study of blood T cells in healthy people across ages.

The sample consisted of blood. This rearrangement joins TRBV5-1 to TRBJ2-5; 7 nucleotides align to TRBD2. The receptor comes from a human donor in good health. The CDR3 loop is CASSNGEGFQETQYF. The CDR3 DNA sequence: TGCGCCAGCAGCAATGGGGAGGGGTTCCAAGAGACCCAGTACTTC.